These 29 T cell receptor beta chains were all obtained from the same sample, sequenced in a study of blood T cells in healthy people across ages (dated by TCRdb to the mid-2010s). The library was produced with 5' RACE. The second PCR ran for roughly 7 to 12 cycles and used a J-beta primer mix along with a sample-barcoded 5' primer. Through fastp at Q25 and MiXCR, TCRdb rebuilt clones from the public reads, retaining in-frame beta chains. Every CDR3 protein is listed once, alongside the most common genes and DNA of its rows. Counted in this sample were 1.5 million to 2 million distinct CDR3 sequences; roughly two fifths of them appeared once. 23% of the sample belongs to the ten largest clones. The sequencing input was blood. These receptors originate from a human donor in good health.

This clonotype was seen a handful of times. The chain is built from TRBV20-1 and TRBJ2-1; TRBD1 aligns across 7 bases. The CDR3 extends over 15 amino acids. J was trimmed by 8 bases and V by 0 bases; bases with no gene match: 10. Germline V CDR1 and CDR2: DFQATT, SNEGSKA (reference sequence). The CDR3 sequence is CSARESGGNHDEQFF. The CDR3 nucleotides are TGCAGTGCTAGAGAATCAGGGGGTAATCATGATGAGCAGTTCTTC.

This chain connects TRBV3-1 to TRBJ2-3; D uncertain. Germline V lookup: CDR1 LGHDT, CDR2 YNNKEL (reference sequence). V was trimmed by 5 bases and J by 3 bases, leaving 15 bases between them. The CDR3 extends over 15 amino acids. The CDR3 DNA follows: TGTGCCAGCAGCTCCCGACGGATACCGACAGATACGCAGTATTTT. Its translation: CASSSRRIPTDTQYF.

The chain recombines TRBV12-3 or TRBV12-4 with TRBJ2-7; 10 bases match TRBD2. The CDR3 sequence is 15 residues long. Unmatched junction bases numbered 4, after V lost 2 bases and J lost 3 bases. CDR3 in amino acids: CASSLFRTSGYEQYF. In nucleotides, the CDR3 is TGTGCCAGCAGTTTATTCAGGACTAGCGGCTACGAGCAGTACTTC.

This clonotype has more than one count but fewer than ten. The chain has TRBV7-2 and TRBJ2-1, with D possibly being TRBD1 (5 bases). V was cut by 7 bases and J by 0 bases, with 13 bases left in between. The CDR3 runs to 15 residues. Germline V gene sequence: CDR1 SGHTA, CDR2 FQGNSA. The CDR3 DNA reads as TGTGCCAGCACCCCGGTTAGGGGCTCCTACAATGAGCAGTTCTTC. It translates to CASTPVRGSYNEQFF.

This chain links TRBV10-3 with TRBJ2-5; TRBD1 aligns across 8 bases. The assigned J gene may be wrong: the sequence end matches TRBJ2-7 better. Looked up from germline, CDR1 is ENHRY and CDR2 is SYGVKD. The CDR3 consists of 13 residues. CDR3 nucleotide sequence: TGTGCCATCAGGATGGGACAGGAAGGCGAGCAGTACTTC. This codes for CAIRMGQEGEQYF.

This clonotype was detected a few times. This chain connects TRBV20-1 to TRBJ2-1; D unclear. CDR3 size: 17 residues. The ends were cut back, 3 bases at V and 2 bases at J, with 20 bases in the middle. Germline CDR1 DFQATT, CDR2 SNEGSKA (reference sequence). CDR3 residues: CSASKARLQYPYNEQFF. CDR3 sequence (DNA): TGCAGTGCTAGCAAAGCGCGGCTTCAGTATCCCTACAATGAGCAGTTCTTC.

The V gene is TRBV7-2, the J gene TRBJ1-2; 11 bases map to TRBD1. The V segment lost 4 bases and the J segment 8 bases; nucleotides outside the gene matches: 12. The CDR3 runs 16 residues. Germline V lookup: CDR1 SGHTA, CDR2 FQGNSA. The DNA of the CDR3 is TGTGCCAGCAGCTCCTACAACCGGGACAGGGGGTACGGCTACACCTTC. It codes for CASSSYNRDRGYGYTF.

This clonotype was picked up a small number of times. V is TRBV7-9 and J is TRBJ1-2; D might be TRBD1 (5 bases). Germline CDR1 SEHNR, CDR2 FQNEAQ (reference sequence). This CDR3 is built from 15 residues. V shed 8 bases and J shed 2 bases, with 18 bases lying between them. CDR3 nucleotide sequence: TGTGCCAGCCCAGCTTATGACGGGGGAAACTATGGCTACACCTTC. This translates into CASPAYDGGNYGYTF.

This clonotype was counted only a few times. The CDR3 DNA reads as TGTGCCAGCAGTTACGGGACAAGCTATGGCTACACCTTC. Protein: CASSYGTSYGYTF. The V and J genes are TRBV9 and TRBJ1-2, with D perhaps TRBD1 (6 bases). Germline loops: CDR1 SGDLS, CDR2 YYNGEE. Trimming shortened V by 5 bases and J by 4 bases, and 12 bases separated the two germline ends. This CDR3 has 13 amino acids.

V usage is TRBV7-2 and J usage is TRBJ1-1; D is ambiguous. The CDR3 covers 11 residues. V lost 5 bases to trimming and J lost 6 bases, with 7 bases between them. CDR1 is SGHTA and CDR2 is FQGNSA in the germline V gene. CDR3: CASSTAAEAFF. In DNA, the CDR3 is TGTGCCAGCAGCACCGCGGCTGAAGCTTTCTTT.

This clonotype has more than one count but fewer than ten. J is TRBJ2-5 and V is TRBV20-1; tentatively, D is TRBD1 (6 bases). The J call is doubtful: the DNA matches TRBJ2-7 better. Per the germline V gene, CDR1 is DFQATT and CDR2 is SNEGSKA (reference sequence). The CDR3 sequence is 14 residues long. CDR3 in DNA: TGCAGTGCTAACTCAGGGGCGTCTACCTACGAGCAGTACTTC. This codes for CSANSGASTYEQYF.

The rearrangement uses TRBV12-5 and TRBJ2-5; D is ambiguous. TRBJ2-7 explains the end of the DNA better; the J call may be wrong. CDR1 is LGHNT, CDR2 FRNRAP, per germline. The CDR3 is 14 amino acids. The chain's CDR3 is CASGPGPTVYEQYF. CDR3 coding DNA: TGTGCTAGTGGTCCCGGACCGACTGTCTACGAGCAGTACTTC.

To note about this clonotype: Its ends do not fully match the called genes, so a read error is possible. The CDR3 bases are TGTGCCAGCAGCCAAGCAGGGTTGAATGGGCAGTTCTTC. This translates into CASSQAGLNGQFF. The V and J genes are TRBV3-1 and TRBJ2-1; D perhaps matches TRBD1 (5 bases). Germline CDR1 is LGHDT and CDR2 is YNNKEL (reference sequence). The CDR3 extends over 13 amino acids.

This clonotype occurred a few times. The chain is built from TRBV20-1 and TRBJ2-4; possible D gene TRBD2, 5 bases. The germline CDR1 and CDR2 sequences are DFQATT and SNEGSKA (reference sequence). V lost 1 base to trimming and J lost 7 bases, with 17 bases between them. The CDR3 is 15 residues long. As DNA, the CDR3 is TGCAGTGCTAGAGGGGAGCCCCCTTTGGGGAACATTCAGTACTTC. The encoded protein is CSARGEPPLGNIQYF.

As concerns this clonotype: The junction and the germline gene differ at one end; a read error may be behind it. This chain connects TRBV7-7 to TRBJ2-3; a weak D match, TRBD2 (6 bases). The germline V gene encodes CDR1 SSHAT and CDR2 FNYEAQ (reference sequence). The CDR3 covers 14 residues. The CDR3 sequence is CASSLAVATDTQYF. DNA for the CDR3: TGTGCTAGCAGCTTAGCGGTGGCAACAGATACGCAGTATTTT.

This chain links TRBV12-3 or TRBV12-4 with TRBJ1-6; D is perhaps TRBD1 (5 bases). The CDR3 has 13 amino acids. The V gene lost 1 base and the J gene lost 11 bases, with 9 bases spanning the gap. The CDR3 nucleotides read TGTGCCAGCAGTTTAGGGCCGGGGGCACCCCTCCACTTT. Protein: CASSLGPGAPLHF.

The sample holds a few counts of this clonotype. The chain combines TRBV6-5 with TRBJ1-1; D gene ambiguous. The V end was cut by 3 bases, the J end by 3 bases, with 8 bases between. The CDR3 length is 13 residues. Germline V gene lookup returns CDR1 MNHEY and CDR2 SVGAGI. The CDR3 loop reads CASSYKVDTEAFF. The DNA of the CDR3 is TGTGCCAGCAGTTATAAGGTAGACACTGAAGCTTTCTTT.

The chain has TRBV29-1 and TRBJ2-7; D unclear. CDR1 is SQVTM and CDR2 is ANQGSEA in the germline V gene. V gave up 8 bases and J gave up 2 bases, with 10 bases separating them. This CDR3 comprises 11 residues. CDR3 region: CSPNDPYEQYF. CDR3 in DNA: TGCAGCCCGAACGACCCCTACGAGCAGTACTTC.

The J gene is TRBJ2-2, the V gene TRBV5-1; D is uncertain. CDR1 and CDR2 (germline): SGHRS, YFSETQ. The length of the CDR3 is 14 residues. V was shortened by 5 bases and J by 6 bases, with 14 bases between the two germline ends. The CDR3 loop is CASRQDPPSGELFF. In DNA, the CDR3 is TGCGCCAGCAGGCAGGACCCTCCATCCGGGGAGCTGTTTTTT.

This clonotype was counted between two and nine times. The rearrangement links TRBV6-1 to TRBJ1-1; D is uncertain. This CDR3 has 13 amino acids. CDR1 is MNHNS, CDR2 SASEGT, per germline. Trimming took off 2 bases at V and 1 base at J, with 5 bases between the two ends. The CDR3 DNA sequence: TGTGCCAGCAGTGAATCGGCGAACACTGAAGCTTTCTTT. The encoded protein is CASSESANTEAFF.

This chain uses TRBV29-1 with TRBJ1-2; 10 bases map to TRBD1. This CDR3 spans 15 amino acids. V gave up 5 bases and J gave up 4 bases; unmatched junction bases: 10. Germline lookup yields CDR1 SQVTM and CDR2 ANQGSEA. The CDR3, as DNA: TGCAGCGTTCGGGGACAGGGGATCGGGTTCTATGGCTACACCTTC. It translates to CSVRGQGIGFYGYTF.

This clonotype appeared a few times. The rearrangement links TRBV3-1 to TRBJ2-1; 11 positions agree with TRBD1. CDR1 LGHDT and CDR2 YNNKEL come from the germline V gene (reference sequence). The CDR3 has 19 amino acids. J lost 0 bases, V lost 6 bases, and 13 bases had no gene match. This chain's CDR3 is CASSGPGTGGSGSYNEQFF. In DNA form, the CDR3 reads TGTGCCAGCAGTGGTCCCGGGACAGGGGGAAGTGGCTCCTACAATGAGCAGTTCTTC.

This clonotype was counted at least ten times. The V call is TRBV29-1, the J call TRBJ2-7, with D possibly being TRBD1 or TRBD2 (5 bases each). Germline V lookup: CDR1 SQVTM, CDR2 ANQGSEA. Trimming stripped 4 bases from V and 5 bases from J, with 15 bases between. The CDR3 spans 13 residues. CDR3 DNA sequence: TGCAGCGTTGGGAAAATCGGGGCGGACGAGCAGTACTTC. This encodes CSVGKIGADEQYF.

This clonotype was picked up one time. This sequence joins TRBV7-2 and TRBJ2-5, with D unclear. The V end was cut by 0 bases, the J end by 5 bases, with 7 bases between. Germline CDR1 is SGHTA and CDR2 is FQGNSA. CDR3 size: 13 residues. The CDR3 sequence is CASSLATWETQYF. The DNA of the CDR3 is TGTGCCAGCAGCTTAGCGACCTGGGAGACCCAGTACTTC.

This clonotype has just a few counts. The CDR3 protein is CASSPTGHLSNTEAFF. The CDR3 nucleotides read TGTGCCAGCAGCCCTACGGGACACCTTTCGAACACTGAAGCTTTCTTT. The chain recombines TRBV7-9 with TRBJ1-1; a possible D gene is TRBD1 (6 bases). Germline V gene lookup returns CDR1 SEHNR and CDR2 FQNEAQ (reference sequence). V lost 5 bases and J lost 1, with 17 bases in between. This CDR3 region has 16 residues.

This clonotype showed up just once. This rearrangement joins TRBV6-2 or TRBV6-3 to TRBJ2-1; possible D gene TRBD2, 6 bases. With 2 bases removed from V and 5 bases from J, the gap between germline ends came to 13 bases. The CDR3 runs to 15 residues. CDR1 and CDR2 (germline): MNHEY, SVGEGT. CDR3 amino acids: CASSYVGGLNNEQFF. CDR3 bases: TGTGCCAGCAGTTACGTCGGGGGTCTCAACAATGAGCAGTTCTTC.

V and J are TRBV7-2 and TRBJ2-5, with D unclear. Deletions cut 1 base from V and 1 base from J, with 16 bases between. Per germline, CDR1 SGHTA and CDR2 FQGNSA. This CDR3 contains 17 residues. The chain's CDR3 is CASSLVYIWGSQETQYF. The CDR3 DNA is TGTGCCAGCAGCTTAGTGTATATTTGGGGATCCCAAGAGACCCAGTACTTC.

The chain joins TRBV20-1 to TRBJ2-1; the D is unclear. Germline assignment: CDR1 DFQATT and CDR2 SNEGSKA (reference sequence). V lost 0 bases and J lost 0, with 9 bases in between. This CDR3 is built from 15 residues. CDR3 loop: CSARDPSVSYNEQFF. The CDR3 nucleotides are TGCAGTGCTAGAGACCCCTCCGTCTCCTACAATGAGCAGTTCTTC.

The chain carries TRBV19 and TRBJ1-1, with D unclear. The germline V and J ends were trimmed by 3 bases and 5 bases, with 10 bases remaining between them. The CDR3 is 13 amino acids. Germline-derived CDR1 and CDR2 are LNHDA and SQIVND (reference sequence). For the CDR3, the DNA is TGTGCCAGTAGTATCGTGGTAGGGACTGAAGCTTTCTTT. It is translated as CASSIVVGTEAFF.